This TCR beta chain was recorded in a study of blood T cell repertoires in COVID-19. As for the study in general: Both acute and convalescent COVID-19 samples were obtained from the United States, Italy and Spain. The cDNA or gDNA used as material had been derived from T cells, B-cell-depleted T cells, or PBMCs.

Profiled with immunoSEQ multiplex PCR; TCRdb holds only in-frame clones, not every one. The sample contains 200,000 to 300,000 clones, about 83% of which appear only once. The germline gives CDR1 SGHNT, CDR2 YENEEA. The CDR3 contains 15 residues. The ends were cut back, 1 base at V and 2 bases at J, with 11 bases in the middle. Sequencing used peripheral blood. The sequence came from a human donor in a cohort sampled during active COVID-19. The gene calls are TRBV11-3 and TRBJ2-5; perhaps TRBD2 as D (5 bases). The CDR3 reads CASSLGEMPQETQYF. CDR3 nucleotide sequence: TGTGCCAGCAGCTTAGGGGAGATGCCTCAAGAGACCCAGTACTTC.